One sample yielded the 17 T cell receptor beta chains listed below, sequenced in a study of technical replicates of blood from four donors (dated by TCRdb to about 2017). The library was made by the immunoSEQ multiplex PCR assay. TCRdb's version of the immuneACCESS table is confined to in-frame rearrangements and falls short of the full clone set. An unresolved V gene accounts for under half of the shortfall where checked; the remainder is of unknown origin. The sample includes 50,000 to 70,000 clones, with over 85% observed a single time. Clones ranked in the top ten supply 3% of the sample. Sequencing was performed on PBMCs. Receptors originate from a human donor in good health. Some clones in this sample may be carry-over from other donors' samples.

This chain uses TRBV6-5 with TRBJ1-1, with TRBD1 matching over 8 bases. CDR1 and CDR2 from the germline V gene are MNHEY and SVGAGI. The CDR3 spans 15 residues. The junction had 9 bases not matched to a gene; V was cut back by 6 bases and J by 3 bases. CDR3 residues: CASSPHGQGYTEAFF. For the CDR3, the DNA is TGTGCCAGCAGCCCCCACGGACAGGGCTACACTGAAGCTTTCTTT.

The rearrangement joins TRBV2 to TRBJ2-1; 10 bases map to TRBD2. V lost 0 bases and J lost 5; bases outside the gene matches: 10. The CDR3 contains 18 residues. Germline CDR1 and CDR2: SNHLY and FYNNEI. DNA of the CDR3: TGTGCCAGCAGTGAAGCGGAAACTAGCGGGATATTGGACAATGAGCAGTTCTTC. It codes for CASSEAETSGILDNEQFF. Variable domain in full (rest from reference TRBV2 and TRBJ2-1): EPEVTQTPSHQVTQMGQEVILRCVPISNHLYFYWYRQILGQKVEFLVSFYNNEISEKSEIFDDQFSVERPDGSNFTLKIRSTKLEDSAMYFCASSEAETSGILDNEQFFGPGTRLTVL.

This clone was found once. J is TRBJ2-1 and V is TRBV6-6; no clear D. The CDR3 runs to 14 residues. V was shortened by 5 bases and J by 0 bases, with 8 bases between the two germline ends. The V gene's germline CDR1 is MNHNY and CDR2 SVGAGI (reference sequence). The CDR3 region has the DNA TGTGCCAGCAGTCCACTAAGCTCCTACAATGAGCAGTTCTTC. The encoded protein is CASSPLSSYNEQFF.

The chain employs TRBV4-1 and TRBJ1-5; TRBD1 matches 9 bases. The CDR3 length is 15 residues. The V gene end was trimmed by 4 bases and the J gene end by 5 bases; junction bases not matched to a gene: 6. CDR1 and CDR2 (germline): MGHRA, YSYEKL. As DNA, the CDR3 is TGCGCCAGCAGCCGCTGGGACAGGGCCCATCAGCCCCAGCATTTT. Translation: CASSRWDRAHQPQHF.

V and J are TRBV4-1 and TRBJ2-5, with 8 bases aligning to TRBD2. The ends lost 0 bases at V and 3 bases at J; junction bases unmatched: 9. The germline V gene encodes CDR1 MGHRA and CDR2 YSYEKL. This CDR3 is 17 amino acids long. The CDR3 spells CASSQDRIGTRKETQYF. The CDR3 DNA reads TGCGCCAGCAGCCAAGATCGAATCGGGACTAGGAAAGAGACCCAGTACTTC.

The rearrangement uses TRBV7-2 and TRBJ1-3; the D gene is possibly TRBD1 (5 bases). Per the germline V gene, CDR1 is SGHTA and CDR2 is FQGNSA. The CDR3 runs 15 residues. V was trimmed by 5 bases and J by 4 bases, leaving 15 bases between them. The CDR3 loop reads CASSPEKGLGNTIYF. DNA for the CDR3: TGTGCCAGCAGCCCAGAAAAGGGGTTAGGAAACACCATATATTTT.

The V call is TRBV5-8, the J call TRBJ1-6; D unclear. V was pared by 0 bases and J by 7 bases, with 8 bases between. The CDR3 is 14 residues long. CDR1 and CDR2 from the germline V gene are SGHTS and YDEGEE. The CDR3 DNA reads TGTGCCAGCAGCTTGGGGGCACGGAATTCACCCCTCCACTTT. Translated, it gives CASSLGARNSPLHF.

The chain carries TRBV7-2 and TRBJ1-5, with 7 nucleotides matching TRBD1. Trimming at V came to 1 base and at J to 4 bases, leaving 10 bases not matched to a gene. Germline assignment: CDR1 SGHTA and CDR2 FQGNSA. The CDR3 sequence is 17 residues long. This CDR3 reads CASSLGGSAGGNQPQHF. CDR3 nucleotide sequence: TGTGCCAGCAGCTTAGGAGGGTCGGCAGGGGGGAATCAGCCCCAGCATTTT.

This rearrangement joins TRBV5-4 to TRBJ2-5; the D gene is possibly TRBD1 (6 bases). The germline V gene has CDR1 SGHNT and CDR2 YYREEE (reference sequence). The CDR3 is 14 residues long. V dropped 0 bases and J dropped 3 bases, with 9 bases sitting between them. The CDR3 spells CASSLGGREETQYF. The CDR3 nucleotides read TGTGCCAGCAGCTTGGGGGGGCGGGAAGAGACCCAGTACTTC.

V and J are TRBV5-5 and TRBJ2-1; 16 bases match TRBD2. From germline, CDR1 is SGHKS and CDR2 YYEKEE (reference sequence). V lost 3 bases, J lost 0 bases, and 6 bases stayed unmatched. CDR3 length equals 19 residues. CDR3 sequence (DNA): TGTGCCAGCAGCTGGCCGGGACTAGCGGGGGGGCTCTCCTACAATGAGCAGTTCTTC. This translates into CASSWPGLAGGLSYNEQFF.

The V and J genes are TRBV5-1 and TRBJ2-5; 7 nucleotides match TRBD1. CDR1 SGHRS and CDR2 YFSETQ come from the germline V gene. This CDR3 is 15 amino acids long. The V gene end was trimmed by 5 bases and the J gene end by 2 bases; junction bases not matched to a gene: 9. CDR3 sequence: CASRFRPGQQETQYF. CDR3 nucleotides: TGCGCCAGCAGATTTAGGCCGGGACAGCAAGAGACCCAGTACTTC. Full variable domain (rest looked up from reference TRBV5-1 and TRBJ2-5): KAGVTQTPRYLIKTRGQQVTLSCSPISGHRSVSWYQQTPGQGLQFLFEYFSETQRNKGNFPGRFSGRQFSNSRSEMNVSTLELGDSALYLCASRFRPGQQETQYFGPGTRLLVL.

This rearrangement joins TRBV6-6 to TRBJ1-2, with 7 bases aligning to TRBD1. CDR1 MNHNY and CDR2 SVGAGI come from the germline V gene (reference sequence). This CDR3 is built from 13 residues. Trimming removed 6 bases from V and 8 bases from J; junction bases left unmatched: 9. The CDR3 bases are TGTGCCAGCAGAAGACAGGGATTTGAAGGCTACACCTTC. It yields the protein CASRRQGFEGYTF.

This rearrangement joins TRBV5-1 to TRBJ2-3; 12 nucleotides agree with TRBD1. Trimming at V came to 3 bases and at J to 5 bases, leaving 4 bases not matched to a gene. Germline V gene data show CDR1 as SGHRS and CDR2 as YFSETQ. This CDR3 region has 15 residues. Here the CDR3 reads CASSWGQGARDTQYF. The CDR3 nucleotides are TGCGCCAGCAGCTGGGGACAGGGGGCGAGAGATACGCAGTATTTT.

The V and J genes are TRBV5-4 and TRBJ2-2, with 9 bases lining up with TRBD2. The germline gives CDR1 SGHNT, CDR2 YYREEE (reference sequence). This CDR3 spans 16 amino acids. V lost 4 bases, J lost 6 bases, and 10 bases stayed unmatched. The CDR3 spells CASSPGGRALAGELFF. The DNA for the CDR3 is TGTGCCAGCAGCCCCGGCGGGAGGGCCTTGGCCGGGGAGCTGTTTTTT.

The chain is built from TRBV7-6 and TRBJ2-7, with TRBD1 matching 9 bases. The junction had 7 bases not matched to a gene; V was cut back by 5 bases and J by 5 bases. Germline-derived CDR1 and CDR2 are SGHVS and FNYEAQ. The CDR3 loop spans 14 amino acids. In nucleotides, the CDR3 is TGTGCCAGCAGCGTCCGGGACAGGGATCACGAGCAGTACTTC. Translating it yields CASSVRDRDHEQYF.

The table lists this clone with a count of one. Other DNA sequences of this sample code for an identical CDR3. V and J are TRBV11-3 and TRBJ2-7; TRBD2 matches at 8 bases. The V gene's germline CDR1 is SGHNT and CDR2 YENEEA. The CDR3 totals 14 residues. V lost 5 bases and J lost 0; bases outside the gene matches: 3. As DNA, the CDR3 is TGTGCCAGCAGCCCGGGGGGGAGCTCCTACGAGCAGTACTTC. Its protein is CASSPGGSSYEQYF.

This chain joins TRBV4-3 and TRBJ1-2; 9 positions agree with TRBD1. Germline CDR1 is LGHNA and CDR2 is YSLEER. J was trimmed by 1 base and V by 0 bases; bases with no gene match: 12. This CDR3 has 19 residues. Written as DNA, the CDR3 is TGCGCCAGCAGCCAAGATCTGAGAAGGGGGACAGGGAATAACTATGGCTACACCTTC. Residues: CASSQDLRRGTGNNYGYTF.